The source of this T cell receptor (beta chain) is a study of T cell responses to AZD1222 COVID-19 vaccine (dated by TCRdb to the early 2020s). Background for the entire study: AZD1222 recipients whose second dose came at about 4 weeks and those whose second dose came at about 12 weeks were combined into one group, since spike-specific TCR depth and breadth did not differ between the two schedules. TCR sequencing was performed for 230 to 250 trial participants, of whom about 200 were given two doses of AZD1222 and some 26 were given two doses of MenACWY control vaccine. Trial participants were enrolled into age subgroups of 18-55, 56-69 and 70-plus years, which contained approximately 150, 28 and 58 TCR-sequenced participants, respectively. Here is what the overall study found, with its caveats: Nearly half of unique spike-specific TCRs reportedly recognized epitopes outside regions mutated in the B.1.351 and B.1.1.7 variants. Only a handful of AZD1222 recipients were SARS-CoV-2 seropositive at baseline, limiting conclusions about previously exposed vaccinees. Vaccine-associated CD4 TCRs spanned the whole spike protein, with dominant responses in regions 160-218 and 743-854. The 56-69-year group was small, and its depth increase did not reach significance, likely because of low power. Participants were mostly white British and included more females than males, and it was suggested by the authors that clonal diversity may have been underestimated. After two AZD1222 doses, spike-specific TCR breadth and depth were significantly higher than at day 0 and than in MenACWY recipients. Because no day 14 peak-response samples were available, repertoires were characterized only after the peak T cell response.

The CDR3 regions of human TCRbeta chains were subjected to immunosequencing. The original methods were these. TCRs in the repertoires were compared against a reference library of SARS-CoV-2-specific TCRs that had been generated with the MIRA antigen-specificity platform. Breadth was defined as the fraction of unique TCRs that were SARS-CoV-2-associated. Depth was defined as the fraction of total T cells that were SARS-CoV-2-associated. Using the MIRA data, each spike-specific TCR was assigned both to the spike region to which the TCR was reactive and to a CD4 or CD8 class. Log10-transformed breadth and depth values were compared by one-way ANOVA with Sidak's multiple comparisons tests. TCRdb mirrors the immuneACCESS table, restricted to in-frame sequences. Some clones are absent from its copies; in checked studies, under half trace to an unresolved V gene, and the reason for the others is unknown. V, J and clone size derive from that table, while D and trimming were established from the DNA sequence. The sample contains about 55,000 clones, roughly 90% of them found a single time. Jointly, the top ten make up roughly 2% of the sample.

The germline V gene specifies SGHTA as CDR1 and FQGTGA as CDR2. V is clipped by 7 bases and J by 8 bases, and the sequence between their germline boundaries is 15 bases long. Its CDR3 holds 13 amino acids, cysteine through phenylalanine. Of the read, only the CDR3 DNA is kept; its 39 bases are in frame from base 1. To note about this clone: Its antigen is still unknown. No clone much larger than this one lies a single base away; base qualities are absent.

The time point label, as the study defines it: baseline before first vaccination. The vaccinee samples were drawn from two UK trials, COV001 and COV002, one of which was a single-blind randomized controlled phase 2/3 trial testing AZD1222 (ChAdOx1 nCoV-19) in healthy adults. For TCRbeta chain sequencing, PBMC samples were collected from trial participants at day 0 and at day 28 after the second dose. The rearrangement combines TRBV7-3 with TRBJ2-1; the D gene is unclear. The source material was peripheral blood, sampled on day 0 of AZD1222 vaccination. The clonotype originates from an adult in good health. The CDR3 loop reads CASMYEYGDEQFF. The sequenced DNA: TGTGCCAGCATGTATGAGTATGGGGATGAGCAGTTCTTC.